This TCR beta chain was sequenced during a study of blood T cell repertoires in COVID-19. Turning to the study itself: The United States, Italy and Spain supplied acute and convalescent COVID-19 samples. Nucleic acid was either cDNA or gDNA, and it came from T cells, B-cell-depleted T cells, or PBMCs.

Two negative PCRs, clearance, or symptom resolution were required of recovered Cohort 3 donors. The CDR3 loop spans 13 amino acids. From germline, CDR1 is MRHNA and CDR2 SNTAGT. V dropped 3 bases and J dropped 2 bases, with 7 bases sitting between them. The data were produced by immunoSEQ multiplex PCR, yet TCRdb's version contains in-frame clones alone and is incomplete. The sample consists of about 180,000 clones, 88% of them appearing once. The sample was PBMCs or T cells enriched from blood (not recorded which). This receptor was obtained from a woman aged 18-35 years who had recovered from COVID-19. The J gene is TRBJ1-1, the V gene TRBV6-4, with a tentative D call TRBD1 (6 bases). CDR3 sequence (DNA): TGTGCCAGCAGTGAAGGGACAAACACTGAAGCTTTCTTT. Its protein is CASSEGTNTEAFF.